This T cell receptor (beta chain) was sequenced in a study of blood T cell repertoires in COVID-19. Whole-study context: Some COVID-19 samples were acute and others convalescent; all came from the United States, Italy and Spain. T cells, B-cell-depleted T cells, or PBMCs provided the cDNA or gDNA that served as material.

Trimming stripped 5 bases from V and 2 bases from J, with 17 bases between. The CDR3 contains 15 residues. CDR1 and CDR2 (germline): SGHDT, YYEEEE. Per the original data handling: Cell counts per sample came from amplifying reference gene primers. The repertoire was sequenced with immunoSEQ multiplex PCR; TCRdb's copy has only in-frame clones and lacks some. D and trimming were read from the DNA, whereas the V and J calls and clone size are those reported in that table. In the table there are some 120,000 clones, around 76% of which are singletons. The origin of this receptor is a human donor in a cohort sampled during active COVID-19. The sample was peripheral blood. V is TRBV5-6 and J is TRBJ2-7, with D possibly TRBD2 on 5 matching bases. The chain's CDR3 is CASRRYSGPPYEQYF. CDR3 in DNA: TGTGCCAGCAGACGATACAGCGGACCTCCCTACGAGCAGTACTTC.